Listed below are T cell receptor beta chains from one sample, sequenced in a study of blood T cell repertoires in COVID-19. Using immunoSEQ multiplex PCR, the repertoire was profiled, and TCRdb retains in-frame clones only, with some absent. This table has roughly 250,000 clones, 85% to 90% appearing once. The material sequenced was peripheral blood. The receptors stem from a woman in her 30s with COVID-19, enrolled during active disease. Both conserved end residues are part of each CDR3. A D gene is named only where the DNA matches it firmly. Some rows have no size entry. The others give once, few or many, or a class for an expanded clone.

V gene,D gene,J gene,clone size,CDR3 DNA,CDR3 protein
TRBV7-8,.,TRBJ2-7,.,TGTGCCAGCAGCCGGGGCCGTAGCTCCTACGAGCAGTACTTC,CASSRGRSSYEQYF
TRBV11-2,.,TRBJ2-7,.,TGTGCCAGCAGCTTGGCCAGGGACTACGAGCAGTACTTC,CASSLARDYEQYF
TRBV7-9,.,TRBJ1-3,.,TGTGCCAGCAGCTTCATGGGGCAGGGAAACACCATATATTTT,CASSFMGQGNTIYF
TRBV12-5,TRBD1,TRBJ2-1,.,TGTGCTAGTGGCCGGGGACAGGCCTACAATGAGCAGTTCTTC,CASGRGQAYNEQFF
TRBV5-1,.,TRBJ1-5,.,TGCGCCAGCAGCTTGGCCGGGGTCGGGCAGCCCCAGCATTTT,CASSLAGVGQPQHF
TRBV11-1,.,TRBJ2-7,.,TGTGCCAGCAGCTTAGCCAGTAATTACTACGAGCAGTACTTC,CASSLASNYYEQYF
TRBV2,TRBD1,TRBJ1-1,.,TGTGCCAGCAGCGCGGGACAGACAAACACTGAAGCTTTCTTT,CASSAGQTNTEAFF
TRBV6-5,.,TRBJ1-1,.,TGTGCCAGCAGTTACTCGAGCGGGGGGAACACTGAAGCTTTCTTT,CASSYSSGGNTEAFF
TRBV2,TRBD2,TRBJ2-5,.,TGTGCCAGCAGTGGACTAGCGGGGCAAGAGACCCAGTACTTC,CASSGLAGQETQYF
TRBV18,.,TRBJ1-6,.,TGTGCCAGCTCACTCGTAAAACTCCTCTCACCCCTCCACTTT,CASSLVKLLSPLHF
TRBV28,TRBD1,TRBJ1-2,.,TGTGCCAGCAGAAACGACAGGGCCCGGGGCTACACCTTC,CASRNDRARGYTF
TRBV2,TRBD2,TRBJ2-5,.,TGTGCCAGCAGTGGACTAGCGGGGGCAGAGACCCAGTACTTC,CASSGLAGAETQYF
TRBV19,.,TRBJ1-5,.,TGTGCCAGTAGTATTGAGGGACTGATAAATCAGCCCCAGCATTTT,CASSIEGLINQPQHF
TRBV5-4,TRBD1,TRBJ1-2,.,TGTGCCAGCAGCTCAATACAGGGGGTAGGTGATGGCTACACCTTC,CASSSIQGVGDGYTF
TRBV4-1,TRBD1,TRBJ1-2,.,TGCGCCAGCAGCCAACGAGACAGGGGGACTGGCTACACCTTC,CASSQRDRGTGYTF
TRBV7-2,TRBD1,TRBJ1-2,few,TGTGCCAGCAGCTTACAGGGGGCAGGAGGCTACACCTTC,CASSLQGAGGYTF
TRBV29-1,.,TRBJ2-5,few,TGCAGCGTTGACGTGGCAGGGGTCGGGACCCAGTACTTC,CSVDVAGVGTQYF
TRBV27,TRBD2,TRBJ2-7,.,TGTGCCAGCAGTTACGCCGGGGGGTTGGGGGGGACCTACGAGCAGTACTTC,CASSYAGGLGGTYEQYF
TRBV6-5,.,TRBJ2-3,.,TGTGCCAGCAGTTACCGTATTGAGGCGACAGATACGCAGTATTTT,CASSYRIEATDTQYF
TRBV11-2,TRBD1,TRBJ2-4,few,TGTGCCAGCAGCTCGGCAACAGGGGGAAGGAACATTCAGTACTTC,CASSSATGGRNIQYF
TRBV7-2,.,TRBJ1-5,.,TGTGCCAGCAGCCCACACCACAGTTTTGCTCAGCCCCAGCATTTT,CASSPHHSFAQPQHF
TRBV11-2,.,TRBJ1-3,.,TGTGCCAGCAGCCAACAATCCGGGATCGGTAGAGGAAACACCATATATTTT,CASSQQSGIGRGNTIYF
TRBV11-2,TRBD2,TRBJ2-2,.,TGTGCCAGCAGCTCCCTAGCGGGGGGATTCGGGGAGCTGTTTTTT,CASSSLAGGFGELFF
TRBV27,.,TRBJ2-7,.,TGTGCCAGCAGTTTAATAGGGGCGCCAGACTCCTACGAGCAGTACTTC,CASSLIGAPDSYEQYF
TRBV19,.,TRBJ2-1,.,TGTGCCAGTAGTGGGGACAACGTTTACAATGAGCAGTTCTTC,CASSGDNVYNEQFF
TRBV19,TRBD1,TRBJ2-7,.,TGTGCCAGTAGCCCGGGACAGTACAACGAGCAGTACTTC,CASSPGQYNEQYF
TRBV5-8,.,TRBJ1-4,once,TGTGCCAGCAGCTACGGTCAAGTGAGCGTCGAAAAACTGTTTTTT,CASSYGQVSVEKLFF
TRBV5-1,TRBD2,TRBJ2-2,.,TGCGCCAGCACCCTGGCGCGGGGGGGCCTGCGGGAGCTGTTTTTT,CASTLARGGLRELFF
TRBV3-1/TRBV3-2,TRBD1,TRBJ1-4,.,TGTGCCAGCAGTCTCAAGAACAGGGGGGTATATGCAACTAATGAAAAACTGTTTTTT,CASSLKNRGVYATNEKLFF
TRBV7-9,TRBD1,TRBJ2-7,.,TGTGCCAGCAGCTTAGCGGGGACAGGGCTGTACTTC,CASSLAGTGLYF
TRBV5-1,TRBD2,TRBJ2-7,few,TGCGCCAGCAGCCCCCGGGGGGACGAGCAGTACTTC,CASSPRGDEQYF
TRBV18,TRBD1,TRBJ1-2,.,TGTGCCAGCTCCCTAGGACAGGGCGCGAACTATGGCTACACCTTC,CASSLGQGANYGYTF
TRBV27,TRBD1,TRBJ1-1,.,TGTGCCAGCAGTTTCGCCGGGACAGGGGCTGAAGCTTTCTTT,CASSFAGTGAEAFF
TRBV28,TRBD1,TRBJ1-2,.,TGTGCCAGCAGTAACAGGGGAAACTATGGCTACACCTTC,CASSNRGNYGYTF
TRBV7-2,.,TRBJ1-1,.,TGTGCCAGCAGCTTAGACTTTGCTAAGAACACTGAAGCTTTCTTT,CASSLDFAKNTEAFF
TRBV7-9,.,TRBJ1-1,.,TGTGCCAGCAGCCACTCGGGACTCTCGAACACTGAAGCTTTCTTT,CASSHSGLSNTEAFF
TRBV19,.,TRBJ1-2,.,TGTGCCAGTAGTATCATGGAGGGTAGTGGCTACACCTTC,CASSIMEGSGYTF
TRBV19,.,TRBJ2-7,.,TGTGCCAGTAGTGACGGGGGGCCTGGCTACGAGCAGTACTTC,CASSDGGPGYEQYF
TRBV6-5,TRBD2,TRBJ2-3,.,TGTGCCAGCAGCCAAGCGGGGGCCTACACAGATACGCAGTATTTT,CASSQAGAYTDTQYF
TRBV25-1,.,TRBJ2-2,.,TGTGCCAGCAGTCTAGGTCTGAACACCGGGGAGCTGTTTTTT,CASSLGLNTGELFF
TRBV13,.,TRBJ2-3,.,TGTGCCAGCAGCTTGGACAGCTACGTAGATACGCAGTATTTT,CASSLDSYVDTQYF
TRBV6-5,.,TRBJ1-2,.,TGTGCCAGCATCAGTTCGGGGAATGGCTACACCTTC,CASISSGNGYTF
TRBV5-1,.,TRBJ2-1,.,TGCGCCAGCAGCTCACGGGAAGCCAATGAGCAGTTCTTC,CASSSREANEQFF
TRBV6-1,TRBD1,TRBJ1-5,.,TGTGCCAGCAGTGTATCCGGGACAGGGGTTTCTCAGCCCCAGCATTTT,CASSVSGTGVSQPQHF
TRBV7-9,TRBD2,TRBJ2-3,few,TGTGCCAGCAGCTGGGGAGCGGGGGGAGGCACAGATACGCAGTATTTT,CASSWGAGGGTDTQYF
TRBV11-3,.,TRBJ2-7,.,TGTGCCAGCAGCTTAGGCAGGACCTACGAGCAGTACTTC,CASSLGRTYEQYF
TRBV4-1,.,TRBJ2-2,.,TGCGCCAGCAGCCAAGTGGGGCGCACCGGGGAGCTGTTTTTT,CASSQVGRTGELFF
TRBV5-4,TRBD2,TRBJ2-5,.,TGTGCCAGCAGCTTGCGGTCTTTGGGGGGGGAGACCCAGTACTTC,CASSLRSLGGETQYF
TRBV2,.,TRBJ1-2,.,TGTGCCAGCAGTGGGCGGGGGTTCTATGGCTACACCTTC,CASSGRGFYGYTF
TRBV3-1/TRBV3-2,.,TRBJ1-1,.,TGTGCCAGCAGCCAACAGGGTTGGGACACTGAAGCTTTCTTT,CASSQQGWDTEAFF
TRBV18,.,TRBJ2-7,few,TGTGCCAGTTCACCCGACAGATCTTACGAGCAGTACTTC,CASSPDRSYEQYF
TRBV11-2,.,TRBJ1-4,.,TGTGCCAGCAGCTTAGCCAGGGGAATAGGGGAAAAACTGTTTTTT,CASSLARGIGEKLFF
TRBV19,TRBD1,TRBJ2-3,.,TGTGCCAGTAGCCCCGGACAGGGGATCACAGATACGCAGTATTTT,CASSPGQGITDTQYF
TRBV16,.,TRBJ2-5,once,TGTGCCAGCAGCCCTGGACAGTGGGGGGAGACCCAGTACTTC,CASSPGQWGETQYF
TRBV3-1/TRBV3-2,.,TRBJ2-3,.,TGTGCCAGCAGCCAAGACTACTACGATACGCAGTATTTT,CASSQDYYDTQYF
TRBV5-4,TRBD1,TRBJ2-3,.,TGTGCCAGCAGCCGACAGGGGGCCACCCCCGCGCAGTATTTT,CASSRQGATPAQYF
TRBV21-1,.,TRBJ2-5,.,TGTGCCAGCAGCGGGACTCCGGGACTTCCGATACCGGTCGAGCAAGAGACCCAGTACTTC,CASSGTPGLPIPVEQETQYF
TRBV19,.,TRBJ2-7,.,TGTGCCAGTAGTGGTGGGACAATTGAGCAGTACTTC,CASSGGTIEQYF
TRBV7-9,.,TRBJ1-2,.,TGTGCCAGCACAAAACTCGAGAGGACTAACTATGGCTACACCTTC,CASTKLERTNYGYTF